This passage covers 29 T cell receptor beta chains from one sample sequenced in a study of cytomegalovirus exposure and HLA in healthy donors. Use of 60 Vbeta and 13 Jbeta primers characterized the PCR. Here immunoSEQ multiplex PCR was the method, and the copy in TCRdb shows in-frame clones only, minus some. The repertoire holds around 110,000 clones, with around 75% as singletons. Sequencing input: PBMCs. The receptors were gathered from a male donor in good health and CMV-seropositive.

The chain employs TRBV11-2 and TRBJ1-1; D might be TRBD1 (6 bases). V gave up 11 bases and J gave up 3 bases, with 13 bases separating them. This CDR3 contains 12 residues. The germline gives CDR1 SGHAT, CDR2 FQNNGV. CDR3 DNA: TGTGCCTTACAGGGAACGGACACTGAAGCTTTCTTT. Translated: CALQGTDTEAFF.

The rearrangement joins TRBV6-1 to TRBJ1-1, with 8 bases that match TRBD1. The germline V gene encodes CDR1 MNHNS and CDR2 SASEGT. J was trimmed by 3 bases and V by 3 bases; bases with no gene match: 0. The CDR3 totals 13 residues. The CDR3 bases are TGTGCCAGCAGTGACAGGGGGCACACTGAAGCTTTCTTT. It yields the protein CASSDRGHTEAFF.

This chain uses TRBV7-9 with TRBJ1-4; 8 nucleotides align to TRBD1. J was trimmed by 6 bases and V by 1 base; bases with no gene match: 4. CDR1 SEHNR and CDR2 FQNEAQ come from the germline V gene (reference sequence). The CDR3 length is 15 residues. CDR3 nucleotide sequence: TGTGCCAGCAGCTTAGGCGGGACAGGAGATGAAAAACTGTTTTTT. Translation gives CASSLGGTGDEKLFF.

V gene TRBV30 combines with J gene TRBJ1-3; D call uncertain. V lost 2 bases, J lost 1 base, and 15 bases lay in between. Germline V gene sequence: CDR1 GTSNPN, CDR2 SVGIG (reference sequence). This CDR3 is 16 amino acids long. DNA for the CDR3: TGTGCCTGGAGTTCAACAACCGGGAAATCTGGAAACACCATATATTTT. Translated: CAWSSTTGKSGNTIYF.

This clone was observed once. J is TRBJ2-7 and V is TRBV7-9; 7 bases match TRBD1. V gave up 4 bases and J gave up 5 bases; unmatched junction bases: 11. CDR1 is SEHNR, CDR2 FQNEAQ, per germline (reference sequence). The length of the CDR3 is 15 residues. The CDR3 DNA sequence: TGTGCCAGCAGCTCCTGGACAGGCCGGTTCGACGAGCAGTACTTC. It is translated as CASSSWTGRFDEQYF.

This clone was counted only a few times. The chain is built from TRBV28 and TRBJ2-2, with no clear D. Germline lookup yields CDR1 MDHEN and CDR2 SYDVKM. CDR3 length equals 14 residues. Trimming cost V 8 bases and J 0 bases, with 10 bases left between them. For the CDR3, the DNA is TGTGCCAGCCTGACACGGACGAACACCGGGGAGCTGTTTTTT. This codes for CASLTRTNTGELFF. Together with reference TRBV28 and TRBJ2-2, the CDR3 gives the full variable domain: DVKVTQSSRYLVKRTGEKVFLECVQDMDHENMFWYRQDPGLGLRLIYFSYDVKMKEKGDIPEGYSVSREKKERFSLILESASTNQTSMYLCASLTRTNTGELFFGEGSRLTVL.

The chain employs TRBV5-4 and TRBJ1-4, with D hard to call. Germline V gene sequence: CDR1 SGHNT, CDR2 YYREEE (reference sequence). V was clipped by 4 bases and J by 1 base, with 17 bases between them. This CDR3 spans 17 amino acids. This CDR3 reads CASSPGLSGGTNEKLFF. CDR3 nucleotide sequence: TGTGCCAGCAGCCCTGGACTCTCGGGAGGAACTAATGAAAAACTGTTTTTT.

This sequence joins TRBV27 and TRBJ2-2; 12 nucleotides agree with TRBD2. The CDR3 loop spans 19 amino acids. CDR1 MNHEY and CDR2 SMNVEV come from the germline V gene (reference sequence). V gave up 2 bases and J gave up 6 bases; unmatched junction bases: 13. In nucleotides, the CDR3 is TGTGCCAGCAGTTTAAGGACTAGCGGGGCCAGAGGGTTGTCCGGGGAGCTGTTTTTT. Amino acids: CASSLRTSGARGLSGELFF.

CDR3 in amino acids: CASSPVSPASHEQYF. The DNA of the CDR3 is TGTGCCAGCAGTCCGGTTTCCCCAGCGTCCCACGAGCAGTACTTC. This chain joins TRBV28 and TRBJ2-7; D is ambiguous. The CDR3 consists of 15 residues. Germline assignment: CDR1 MDHEN and CDR2 SYDVKM. V lost 5 bases and J 5 bases, leaving 19 bases between the germline ends.

The J gene is TRBJ2-3, the V gene TRBV2, with D uncertain. V gave up 11 bases and J gave up 4 bases, with 13 bases separating them. CDR1 is SNHLY, CDR2 FYNNEI, per germline. The CDR3 runs 12 residues. This CDR3 is CAGATNPDTQYF. Written as DNA, the CDR3 is TGTGCCGGAGCGACCAACCCAGATACGCAGTATTTT.

The rearrangement uses TRBV30 and TRBJ1-5; D might be TRBD1 (5 bases). Germline CDR1 is GTSNPN and CDR2 is SVGIG (reference sequence). CDR3 length: 15 residues. The V gene lost 3 bases and the J gene lost 3 bases, with 15 bases spanning the gap. CDR3 DNA sequence: TGTGCCTGGAGGGGGAGCGGGGCTCTCAATCAGCCCCAGCATTTT. This translates into CAWRGSGALNQPQHF.

This chain links TRBV21-1 with TRBJ2-7; TRBD2, the D gene given by the table, was not confirmed from the DNA. TRBV21-1 is a documented pseudogene. The CDR3 is 17 residues long. The CDR3 DNA sequence: TGTGCCAGCAGCAAAGCAGGAGCGTGGCCGAGGAAACACGAGCAGTACTTC. It is translated as CASSKAGAWPRKHEQYF.

V gene TRBV6-5 combines with J gene TRBJ2-1; TRBD2 agrees at 8 bases. Germline V lookup: CDR1 MNHEY, CDR2 SVGAGI. The CDR3 spans 15 residues. Unmatched junction bases numbered 4, after V lost 6 bases and J lost 0 bases. CDR3 in amino acids: CASRGRGGSYNEQFF. The CDR3 region has the DNA TGTGCCAGCAGGGGCCGGGGGGGCTCCTACAATGAGCAGTTCTTC.

V and J are TRBV2 and TRBJ1-5; D call uncertain. The V gene lost 7 bases and the J gene lost 3 bases, with 13 bases spanning the gap. This CDR3 has 14 amino acids. Germline V CDR1 and CDR2: SNHLY, FYNNEI. The CDR3 region has the DNA TGTGCCAGCACCAGAGAGGCCTTCAATCAGCCCCAGCATTTT. Protein sequence: CASTREAFNQPQHF.

The chain links TRBV28 to TRBJ2-3, with D possibly being TRBD2 (6 bases). This CDR3 has 16 amino acids. Germline V gene lookup returns CDR1 MDHEN and CDR2 SYDVKM. Trimming shortened V by 3 bases and J by 2 bases, and 15 bases separated the two germline ends. The CDR3 bases are TGTGCCAGCAGTTTCTGGTCGGGACTCTCCACAGATACGCAGTATTTT. Its protein is CASSFWSGLSTDTQYF.

The chain combines TRBV5-1 with TRBJ2-3; 12 nucleotides agree with TRBD1. V gave up 3 bases and J gave up 4 bases; unmatched junction bases: 3. The CDR3 spans 15 residues. Looked up from germline, CDR1 is SGHRS and CDR2 is YFSETQ. CDR3 sequence: CASSWGQGAADTQYF. The CDR3 DNA is TGCGCCAGCAGCTGGGGACAGGGGGCCGCAGATACGCAGTATTTT.

The rearrangement links TRBV28 to TRBJ2-7, with 7 bases lining up with TRBD1. With V trimmed by 2 bases and J by 1 base, 14 bases remained unmatched. Germline V CDR1 and CDR2: MDHEN, SYDVKM. CDR3 length: 18 amino acids. CDR3 coding DNA: TGTGCCAGCAGTTTAGGGACAGCCGGGGTTGGAAAGTCCTACGAGCAGTACTTC. Its translation is CASSLGTAGVGKSYEQYF.

The chain couples TRBV6-1 to TRBJ2-1, with 8 bases identical to TRBD2. Trimming took 1 base from V and 0 from J; bases not matched to a gene: 8. This CDR3 has 18 amino acids. Per the germline V gene, CDR1 is MNHNS and CDR2 is SASEGT. CDR3 bases: TGTGCCAGCAGTGAAGGCGCGGGGGGCCCGAGCTCCTACAATGAGCAGTTCTTC. It encodes CASSEGAGGPSSYNEQFF.

The chain uses TRBV2 and TRBJ1-6, with 8 bases matching TRBD1. Germline CDR1 SNHLY, CDR2 FYNNEI. Trimming removed 8 bases from V and 7 bases from J; junction bases left unmatched: 4. The CDR3 contains 13 residues. The CDR3 sequence: CASGDRGNSPLHF. CDR3 nucleotide sequence: TGTGCCAGCGGAGACAGGGGAAATTCACCCCTCCACTTT.

The V call is TRBV5-1, the J call TRBJ2-7, with D perhaps matching TRBD2 (5 bases). CDR3 length: 15 residues. V lost 2 bases, J lost 0 bases, and 12 bases lay in between. Per germline, CDR1 SGHRS and CDR2 YFSETQ. The CDR3 loop is CASSFDGVSSYEQYF. The CDR3 DNA reads as TGCGCCAGCAGCTTTGACGGGGTAAGCTCCTACGAGCAGTACTTC.

The rearrangement links TRBV6-1 to TRBJ2-3, with 8 nucleotides matching TRBD1. Per the germline V gene, CDR1 is MNHNS and CDR2 is SASEGT. The V and J ends lost 3 bases and 4 bases, in that order; junction bases with no gene match: 9. This CDR3 is 16 amino acids long. The CDR3 DNA follows: TGTGCCAGCAGTGATAGGGGGACAGGTCCTGCAGATACGCAGTATTTT. Protein: CASSDRGTGPADTQYF.

The rearrangement joins TRBV7-9 to TRBJ2-7; 7 bases map to TRBD1. This CDR3 is 12 amino acids long. J was trimmed by 6 bases and V by 4 bases; bases with no gene match: 3. CDR1 and CDR2 from the germline V gene are SEHNR and FQNEAQ (reference sequence). CDR3 loop: CASSYDRAEQYF. The CDR3 DNA sequence: TGTGCCAGCAGCTACGACAGGGCCGAGCAGTACTTC. The complete variable domain, with remaining parts taken from reference TRBV7-9 and TRBJ2-7, reads DTGVSQNPRHKITKRGQNVTFRCDPISEHNRLYWYRQTLGQGPEFLTYFQNEAQLEKSRLLSDRFSAERPKGSFSTLEIQRTEQGDSAMYLCASSYDRAEQYFGPGTRLTVT.

The chain's CDR3 is CASSLAGGQGETQYF. The CDR3 nucleotides are TGTGCCAGCAGTCTAGCGGGAGGGCAGGGGGAGACCCAGTACTTC. The rearrangement joins TRBV28 to TRBJ2-5, with TRBD2 matching 12 bases. CDR1 and CDR2 from the germline V gene are MDHEN and SYDVKM. The CDR3 extends over 15 amino acids. V gave up 5 bases and J gave up 5 bases; unmatched junction bases: 6.

The rearrangement uses TRBV19 and TRBJ2-5, with 7 bases that match TRBD2. Germline trimming cut 9 bases from V and 2 bases from J; bases unmatched to any gene: 6. Germline V gives CDR1 LNHDA, CDR2 SQIVND (reference sequence). The CDR3 sequence is 13 residues long. In DNA, the CDR3 is TGTGCCAGCCGAATCGGGGGGCAAGAGACCCAGTACTTC. It yields the protein CASRIGGQETQYF.

This chain connects TRBV10-3 to TRBJ2-7; D is unclear. The CDR3 is 16 residues long. Trimming removed 3 bases from V and 3 bases from J, with 18 bases in between. CDR1 ENHRY and CDR2 SYGVKD come from the germline V gene. The CDR3 reads CAISENESRLGYEQYF. The DNA of the CDR3 is TGTGCCATCAGTGAAAACGAATCCAGGCTCGGCTACGAGCAGTACTTC.

This chain uses TRBV7-9 with TRBJ1-1, with D possibly being TRBD1 (5 bases). The CDR3 sequence is 14 residues long. V was cut by 5 bases and J by 1 base, with 11 bases left in between. CDR1 and CDR2 (germline): SEHNR, FQNEAQ (reference sequence). In DNA, the CDR3 is TGTGCCAGCAGCCCGAGACAGAGGAACACTGAAGCTTTCTTT. It codes for CASSPRQRNTEAFF.

This clone has only one observation. This chain joins TRBV19 and TRBJ2-7; the match to TRBD1 covers 8 bases. Germline V lookup: CDR1 LNHDA, CDR2 SQIVND (reference sequence). The junction had 6 bases not matched to a gene; V was cut back by 5 bases and J by 0 bases. The CDR3 loop spans 15 amino acids. The CDR3 reads CASSSQGAHSYEQYF. CDR3 DNA: TGTGCCAGTAGTTCTCAGGGGGCGCACTCCTACGAGCAGTACTTC.

The chain is built from TRBV7-3 and TRBJ2-3, with TRBD1 matching 7 bases. Trimming cost V 2 bases and J 4 bases; bases outside gene matches: 3. The CDR3 has 14 amino acids. Germline-derived CDR1 and CDR2 are SGHTA and FQGTGA. DNA for the CDR3: TGTGCCAGCAGCTTAGAGGGGGCCGCAGATACGCAGTATTTT. Protein product: CASSLEGAADTQYF.

The V and J genes are TRBV19 and TRBJ1-1, with unresolved D. Germline V gives CDR1 LNHDA, CDR2 SQIVND (reference sequence). This CDR3 has 15 amino acids. Trimming pared 3 bases from V and 4 bases from J, leaving 15 bases between. The CDR3 region has the DNA TGTGCCAGTAGTATTTCGGTCGGGAGTGGCACTGAAGCTTTCTTT. It specifies CASSISVGSGTEAFF.